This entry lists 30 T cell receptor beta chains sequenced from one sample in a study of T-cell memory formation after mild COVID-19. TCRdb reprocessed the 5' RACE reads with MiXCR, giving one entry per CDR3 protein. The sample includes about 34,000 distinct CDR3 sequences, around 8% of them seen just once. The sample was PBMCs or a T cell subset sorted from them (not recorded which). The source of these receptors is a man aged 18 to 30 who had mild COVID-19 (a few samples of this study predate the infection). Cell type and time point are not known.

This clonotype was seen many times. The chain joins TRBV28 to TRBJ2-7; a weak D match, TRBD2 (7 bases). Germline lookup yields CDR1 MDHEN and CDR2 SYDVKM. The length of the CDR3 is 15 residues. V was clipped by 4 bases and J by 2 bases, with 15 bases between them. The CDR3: CASSSTGGITYEQYF. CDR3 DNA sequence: TGTGCCAGCAGTTCCACGGGGGGCATAACCTACGAGCAGTACTTC.

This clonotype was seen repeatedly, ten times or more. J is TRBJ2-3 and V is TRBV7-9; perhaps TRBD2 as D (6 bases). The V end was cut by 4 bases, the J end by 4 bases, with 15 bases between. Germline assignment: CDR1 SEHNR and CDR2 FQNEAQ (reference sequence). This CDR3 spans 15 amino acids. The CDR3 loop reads CASSSYEEGSDTQYF. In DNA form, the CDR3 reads TGTGCCAGCAGCTCCTACGAGGAGGGGTCAGATACGCAGTATTTT.

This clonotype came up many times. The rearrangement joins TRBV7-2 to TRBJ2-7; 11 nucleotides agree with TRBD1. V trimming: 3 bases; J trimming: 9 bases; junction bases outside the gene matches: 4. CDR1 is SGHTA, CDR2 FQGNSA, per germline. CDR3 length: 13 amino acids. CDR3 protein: CASSLGTGGRQYF. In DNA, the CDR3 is TGTGCCAGCAGCTTGGGGACAGGGGGTAGGCAGTACTTC. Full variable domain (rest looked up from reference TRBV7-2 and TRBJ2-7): GAGVSQSPSNKVTEKGKDVELRCDPISGHTALYWYRQSLGQGLEFLIYFQGNSAPDKSGLPSDRFSAERTGGSVSTLTIQRTQQEDSAVYLCASSLGTGGRQYFGPGTRLTVT.

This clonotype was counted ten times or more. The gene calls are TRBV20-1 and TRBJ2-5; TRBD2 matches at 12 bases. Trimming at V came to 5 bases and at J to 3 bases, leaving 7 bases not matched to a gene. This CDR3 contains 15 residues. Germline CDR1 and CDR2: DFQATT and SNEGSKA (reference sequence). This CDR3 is CSAGGLAGNKETQYF. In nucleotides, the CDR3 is TGCAGTGCTGGAGGACTAGCGGGGAACAAAGAGACCCAGTACTTC.

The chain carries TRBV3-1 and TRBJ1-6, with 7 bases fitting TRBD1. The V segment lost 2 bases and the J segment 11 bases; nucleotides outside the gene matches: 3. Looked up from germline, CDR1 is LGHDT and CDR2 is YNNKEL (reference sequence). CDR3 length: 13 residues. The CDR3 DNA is TGTGCCAGCAGCCAAAGGACAGGTGCACCCCTCCACTTT. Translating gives CASSQRTGAPLHF.

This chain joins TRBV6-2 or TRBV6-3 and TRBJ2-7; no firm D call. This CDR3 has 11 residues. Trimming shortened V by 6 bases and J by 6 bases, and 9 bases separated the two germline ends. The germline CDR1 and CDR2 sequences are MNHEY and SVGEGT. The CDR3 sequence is CASSNWGEQYF. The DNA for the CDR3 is TGTGCCAGCAGCAACTGGGGCGAGCAGTACTTC.

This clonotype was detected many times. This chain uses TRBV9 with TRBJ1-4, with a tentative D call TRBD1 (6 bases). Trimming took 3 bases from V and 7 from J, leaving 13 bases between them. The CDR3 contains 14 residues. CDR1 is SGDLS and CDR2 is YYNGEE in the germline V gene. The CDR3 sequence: CASSAGRGGEKLFF. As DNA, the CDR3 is TGTGCCAGCAGCGCCGGCAGGGGTGGTGAAAAACTGTTTTTT.

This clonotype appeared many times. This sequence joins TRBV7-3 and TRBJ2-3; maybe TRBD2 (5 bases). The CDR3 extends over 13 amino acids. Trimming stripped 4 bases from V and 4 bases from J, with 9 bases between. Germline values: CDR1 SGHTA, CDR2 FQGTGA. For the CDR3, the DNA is TGTGCCAGCAGCTCCCTAGCAGCAGATACGCAGTATTTT. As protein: CASSSLAADTQYF.

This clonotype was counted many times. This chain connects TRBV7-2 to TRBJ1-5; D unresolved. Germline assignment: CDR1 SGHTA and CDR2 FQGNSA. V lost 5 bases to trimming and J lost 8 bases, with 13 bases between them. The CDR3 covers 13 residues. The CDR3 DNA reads TGTGCCAGCAGCGGTTCCCCAATAGAGCCCCAGCATTTT. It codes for CASSGSPIEPQHF.

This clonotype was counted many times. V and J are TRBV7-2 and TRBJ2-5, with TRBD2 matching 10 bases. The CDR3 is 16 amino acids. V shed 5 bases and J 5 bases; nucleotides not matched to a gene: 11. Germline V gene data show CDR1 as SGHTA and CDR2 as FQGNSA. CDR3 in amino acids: CASSESGGAGYETQYF. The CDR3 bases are TGTGCCAGCAGCGAGAGCGGGGGGGCCGGTTATGAGACCCAGTACTTC.

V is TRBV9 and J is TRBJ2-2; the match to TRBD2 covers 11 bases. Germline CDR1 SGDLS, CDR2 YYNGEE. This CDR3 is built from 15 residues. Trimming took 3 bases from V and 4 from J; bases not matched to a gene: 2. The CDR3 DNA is TGTGCCAGCAGCGGGCTAGCGGGGGGCACCGGGGAGCTGTTTTTT. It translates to CASSGLAGGTGELFF.

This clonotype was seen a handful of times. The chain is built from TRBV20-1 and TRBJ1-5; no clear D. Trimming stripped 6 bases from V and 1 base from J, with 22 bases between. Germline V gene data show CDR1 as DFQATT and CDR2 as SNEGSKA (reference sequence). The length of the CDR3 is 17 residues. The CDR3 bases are TGCAGTGCCGATTCGGGGAAAAGCAGGACGAGCAATCAGCCCCAGCATTTT. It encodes CSADSGKSRTSNQPQHF.

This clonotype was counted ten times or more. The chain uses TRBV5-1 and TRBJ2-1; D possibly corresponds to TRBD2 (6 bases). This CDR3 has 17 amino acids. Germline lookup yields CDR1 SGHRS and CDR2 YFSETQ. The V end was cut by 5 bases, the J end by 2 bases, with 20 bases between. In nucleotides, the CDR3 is TGCGCCAGCAGGGACCTGACCGGGACTCATACCTACAATGAGCAGTTCTTC. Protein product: CASRDLTGTHTYNEQFF.

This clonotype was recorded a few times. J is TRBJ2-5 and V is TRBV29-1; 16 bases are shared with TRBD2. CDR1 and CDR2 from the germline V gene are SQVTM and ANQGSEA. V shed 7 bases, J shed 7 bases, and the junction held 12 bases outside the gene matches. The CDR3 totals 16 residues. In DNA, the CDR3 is TGCAGCGCACCGGGACTAGCGGGGGGGGGCGCCGGGACCCAGTACTTC. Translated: CSAPGLAGGGAGTQYF.

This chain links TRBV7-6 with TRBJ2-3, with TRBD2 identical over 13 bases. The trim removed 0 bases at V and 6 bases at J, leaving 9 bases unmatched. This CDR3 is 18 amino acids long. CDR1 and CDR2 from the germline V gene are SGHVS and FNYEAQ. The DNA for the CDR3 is TGTGCCAGCAGCTTAGCGCCCCCACTAGCGGGGGGGCCGGATACGCAGTATTTT. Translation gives CASSLAPPLAGGPDTQYF.

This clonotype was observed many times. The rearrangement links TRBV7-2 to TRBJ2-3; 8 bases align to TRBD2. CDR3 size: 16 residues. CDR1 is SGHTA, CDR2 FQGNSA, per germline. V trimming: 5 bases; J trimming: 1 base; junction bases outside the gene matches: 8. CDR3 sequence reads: CASSPIRGGGTDTQYF. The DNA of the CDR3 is TGTGCCAGCAGCCCTATCCGGGGGGGCGGCACAGATACGCAGTATTTT.

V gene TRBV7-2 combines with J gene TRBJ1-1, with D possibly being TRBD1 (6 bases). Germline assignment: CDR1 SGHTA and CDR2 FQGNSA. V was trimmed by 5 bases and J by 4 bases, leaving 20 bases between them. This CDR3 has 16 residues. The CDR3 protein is CASSRLGGLLFTEAFF. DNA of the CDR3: TGTGCCAGCAGCCGCTTGGGGGGGCTACTCTTCACTGAAGCTTTCTTT.

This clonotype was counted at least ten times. CDR3: CATTDQAAETQYF. In nucleotides, the CDR3 is TGTGCCACGACTGATCAGGCCGCGGAGACCCAGTACTTC. The chain joins TRBV24-1 to TRBJ2-5; D call uncertain. From germline, CDR1 is KGHDR and CDR2 SFDVKD. This CDR3 contains 13 residues. Deletions cut 10 bases from V and 5 bases from J, with 16 bases between.

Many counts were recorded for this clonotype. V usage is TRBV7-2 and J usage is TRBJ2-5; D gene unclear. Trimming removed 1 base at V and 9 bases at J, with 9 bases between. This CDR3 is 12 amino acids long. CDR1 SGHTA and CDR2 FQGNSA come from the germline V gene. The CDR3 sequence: CASSLESMAQYF. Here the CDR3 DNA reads TGTGCCAGCAGCTTAGAATCTATGGCCCAGTACTTC.

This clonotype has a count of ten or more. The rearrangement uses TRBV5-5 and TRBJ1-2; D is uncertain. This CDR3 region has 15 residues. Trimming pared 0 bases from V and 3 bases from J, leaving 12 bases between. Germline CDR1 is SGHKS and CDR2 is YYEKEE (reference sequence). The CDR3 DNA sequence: TGTGCCAGCAGCTTGGGGGAAACCCTCTACTATGGCTACACCTTC. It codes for CASSLGETLYYGYTF.

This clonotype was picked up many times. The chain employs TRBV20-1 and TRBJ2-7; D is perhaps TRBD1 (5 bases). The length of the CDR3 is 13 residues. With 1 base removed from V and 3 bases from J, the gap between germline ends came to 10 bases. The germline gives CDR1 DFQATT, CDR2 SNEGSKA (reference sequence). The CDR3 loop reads CSARGQGDYEQYF. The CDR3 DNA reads TGCAGTGCTAGAGGCCAGGGCGACTACGAGCAGTACTTC.

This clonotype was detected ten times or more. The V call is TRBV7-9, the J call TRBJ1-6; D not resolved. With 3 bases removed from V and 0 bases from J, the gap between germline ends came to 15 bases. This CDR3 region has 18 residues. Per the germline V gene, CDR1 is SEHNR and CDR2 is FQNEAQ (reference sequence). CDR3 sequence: CASSFGLSMSSYNSPLHF. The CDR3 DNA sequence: TGTGCCAGCAGCTTTGGACTTTCCATGAGCTCCTATAATTCACCCCTCCACTTT.

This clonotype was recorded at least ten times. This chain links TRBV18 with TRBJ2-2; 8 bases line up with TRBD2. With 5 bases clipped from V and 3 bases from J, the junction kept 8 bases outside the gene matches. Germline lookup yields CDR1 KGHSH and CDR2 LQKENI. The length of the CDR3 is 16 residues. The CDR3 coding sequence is TGTGCCAGCTCATCACGGGGGGGTTCGGACACCGGGGAGCTGTTTTTT. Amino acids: CASSSRGGSDTGELFF.

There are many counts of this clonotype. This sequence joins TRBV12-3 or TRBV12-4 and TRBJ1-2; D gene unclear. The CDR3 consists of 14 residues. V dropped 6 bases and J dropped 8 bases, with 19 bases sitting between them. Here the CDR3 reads CASRDEDGAGGYTF. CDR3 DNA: TGTGCCAGCAGGGACGAGGACGGTGCTGGAGGCTACACCTTC.

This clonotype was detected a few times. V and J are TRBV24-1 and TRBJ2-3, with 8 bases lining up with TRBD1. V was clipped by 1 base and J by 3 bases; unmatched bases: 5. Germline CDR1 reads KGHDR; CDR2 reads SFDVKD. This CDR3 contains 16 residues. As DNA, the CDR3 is TGTGCCACCAGTGATTTACCCGGGACAGGAACAGATACGCAGTATTTT. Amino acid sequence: CATSDLPGTGTDTQYF.

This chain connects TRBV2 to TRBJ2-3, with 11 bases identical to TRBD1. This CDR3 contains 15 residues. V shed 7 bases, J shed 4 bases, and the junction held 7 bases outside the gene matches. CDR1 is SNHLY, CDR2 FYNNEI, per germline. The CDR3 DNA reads TGTGCCAGCAAGCGGGGGACAGGGGGTGCAGATACGCAGTATTTT. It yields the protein CASKRGTGGADTQYF.

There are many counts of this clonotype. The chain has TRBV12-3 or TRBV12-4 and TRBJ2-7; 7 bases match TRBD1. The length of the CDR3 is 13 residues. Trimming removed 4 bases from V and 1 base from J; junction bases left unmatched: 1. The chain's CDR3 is CASSWGQSYEQYF. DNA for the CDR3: TGTGCCAGCAGTTGGGGACAGTCCTACGAGCAGTACTTC.

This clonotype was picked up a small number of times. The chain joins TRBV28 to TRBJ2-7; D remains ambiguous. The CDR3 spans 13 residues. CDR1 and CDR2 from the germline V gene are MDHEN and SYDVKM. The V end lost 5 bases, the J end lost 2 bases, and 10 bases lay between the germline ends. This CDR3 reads CASSRAPAYEQYF. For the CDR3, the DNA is TGTGCCAGCAGTAGGGCCCCCGCCTACGAGCAGTACTTC.

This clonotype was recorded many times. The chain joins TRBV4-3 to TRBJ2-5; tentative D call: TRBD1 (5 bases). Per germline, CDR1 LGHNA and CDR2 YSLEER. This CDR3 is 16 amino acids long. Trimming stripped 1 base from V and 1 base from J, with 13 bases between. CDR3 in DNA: TGCGCCAGCAGCCAAGGGGCAGGGTATCCCCAAGAGACCCAGTACTTC. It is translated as CASSQGAGYPQETQYF.

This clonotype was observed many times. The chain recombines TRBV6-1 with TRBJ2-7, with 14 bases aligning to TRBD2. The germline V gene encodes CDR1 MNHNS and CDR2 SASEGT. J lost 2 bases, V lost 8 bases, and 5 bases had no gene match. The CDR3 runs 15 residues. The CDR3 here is CASRLTSGGAYEQYV. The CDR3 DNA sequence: TGTGCCAGCCGACTGACTAGCGGGGGGGCCTACGAGCAGTACGTC.